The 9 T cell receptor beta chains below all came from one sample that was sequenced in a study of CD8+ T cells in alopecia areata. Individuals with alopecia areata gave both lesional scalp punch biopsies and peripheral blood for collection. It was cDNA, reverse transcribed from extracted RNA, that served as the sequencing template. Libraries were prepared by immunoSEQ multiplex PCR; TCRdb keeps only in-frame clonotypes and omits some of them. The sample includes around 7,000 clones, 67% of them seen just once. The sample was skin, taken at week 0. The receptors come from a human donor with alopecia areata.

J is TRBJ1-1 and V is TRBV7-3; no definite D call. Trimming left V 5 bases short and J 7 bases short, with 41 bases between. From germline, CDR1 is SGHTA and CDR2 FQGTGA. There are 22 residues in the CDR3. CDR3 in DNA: TGTGCCAGCAGCCGGCAGACCGTATATCCCCATAACAACCCTTTGGAAGTTGGTGAAGCTTTCTTT. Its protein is CASSRQTVYPHNNPLEVGEAFF. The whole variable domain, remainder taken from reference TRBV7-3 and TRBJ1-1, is GAGVSQTPSNKVTEKGKYVELRCDPISGHTALYWYRQSLGQGPEFLIYFQGTGAADDSGLPNDRFFAVRPEGSVSTLKIQRTERGDSAVYLCASSRQTVYPHNNPLEVGEAFFGQGTRLTVV.

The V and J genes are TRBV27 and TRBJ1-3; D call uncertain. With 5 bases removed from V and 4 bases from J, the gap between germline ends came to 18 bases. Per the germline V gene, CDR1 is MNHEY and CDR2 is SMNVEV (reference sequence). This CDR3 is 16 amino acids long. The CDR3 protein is CASSLNYGVQGNTIYF. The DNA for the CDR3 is TGTGCCAGCAGTCTAAATTACGGGGTTCAAGGAAACACCATATATTTT.

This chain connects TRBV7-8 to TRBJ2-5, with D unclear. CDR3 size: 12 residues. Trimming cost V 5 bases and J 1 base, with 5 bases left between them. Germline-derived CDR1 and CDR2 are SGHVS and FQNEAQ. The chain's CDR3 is CASSRTQETQYF. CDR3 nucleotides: TGTGCCAGCAGCCGCACCCAAGAGACCCAGTACTTC.

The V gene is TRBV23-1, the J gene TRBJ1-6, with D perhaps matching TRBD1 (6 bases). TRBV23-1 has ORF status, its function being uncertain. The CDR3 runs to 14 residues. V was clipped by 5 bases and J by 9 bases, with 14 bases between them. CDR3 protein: CASSSRGVVSPLHF. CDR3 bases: TGCGCCAGCAGTTCCAGGGGAGTCGTTTCACCCCTCCACTTT.

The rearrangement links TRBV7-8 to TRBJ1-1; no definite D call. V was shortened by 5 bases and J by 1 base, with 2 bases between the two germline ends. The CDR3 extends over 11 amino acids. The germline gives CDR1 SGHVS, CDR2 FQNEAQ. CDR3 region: CASSKNTEAFF. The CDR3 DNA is TGTGCCAGCAGCAAGAACACTGAAGCTTTCTTT. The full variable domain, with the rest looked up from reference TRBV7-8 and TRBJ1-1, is GAGVSQSPRYKVAKRGQDVALRCDPISGHVSLFWYQQALGQGPEFLTYFQNEAQLDKSGLPSDRFFAERPEGSVSTLKIQRTQQEDSAVYLCASSKNTEAFFGQGTRLTVV.

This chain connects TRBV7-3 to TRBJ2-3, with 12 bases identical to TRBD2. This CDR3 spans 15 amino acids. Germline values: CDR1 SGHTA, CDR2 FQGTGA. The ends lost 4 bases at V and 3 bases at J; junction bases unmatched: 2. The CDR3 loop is CASSSLAGGTDTQYF. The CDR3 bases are TGTGCCAGCAGCTCACTAGCGGGGGGAACAGATACGCAGTATTTT.

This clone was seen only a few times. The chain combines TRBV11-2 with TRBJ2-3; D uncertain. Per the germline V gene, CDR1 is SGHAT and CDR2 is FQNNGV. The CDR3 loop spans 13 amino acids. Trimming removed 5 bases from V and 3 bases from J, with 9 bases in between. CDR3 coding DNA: TGTGCCAGCAGCCCACTCCGTACAGATACGCAGTATTTT. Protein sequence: CASSPLRTDTQYF.

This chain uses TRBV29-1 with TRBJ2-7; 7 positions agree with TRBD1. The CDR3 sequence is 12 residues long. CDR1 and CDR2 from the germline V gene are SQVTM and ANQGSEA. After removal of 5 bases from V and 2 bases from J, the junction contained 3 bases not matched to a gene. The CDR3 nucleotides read TGCAGCGTTCTGACAGGGCCCTACGAGCAGTACTTC. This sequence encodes CSVLTGPYEQYF.

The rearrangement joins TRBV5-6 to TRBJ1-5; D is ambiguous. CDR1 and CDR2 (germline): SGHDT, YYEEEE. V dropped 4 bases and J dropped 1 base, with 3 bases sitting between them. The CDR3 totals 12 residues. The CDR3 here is CASSISNQPQHF. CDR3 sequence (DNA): TGTGCCAGCAGCATCAGCAATCAGCCCCAGCATTTT.